This T cell receptor (beta chain) came from a study of regulatory T cells in long-lasting Graves disease. Study-wide results and caveats: Sharing of public clonotypes was greater in persistent patients (2,741) than in new patients (almost 1,000).

Germline values: CDR1 MNHEY, CDR2 SVGEGT. V was pared by 6 bases and J by 4 bases, with 7 bases of the junction left unmatched. The CDR3 is 15 residues long. Time point described: newly diagnosed GD, antithyroid drugs for less than 3 months. Researchers made the TCR library from RNA that was extracted from PBMCs. Many counts were recorded for this clonotype. What it binds is unknown. With iRepertoire HTBI primers and Arm-PCR of CDR3 regions, TCR beta libraries were built. TCRdb analysed the multiplex PCR reads with MiXCR anew, one entry per CDR3 protein. The data hold around 400,000 distinct CDR3 sequences, with 15% to 19% observed a single time.

The source material was peripheral blood mononuclear cells (PBMCs), sampled at new diagnosis, from a patient treated with antithyroid drugs. The chain carries TRBV6-2 or TRBV6-3 and TRBJ1-5, with 9 bases identical to TRBD1. The clonotype was recovered from a female donor with Graves disease. This CDR3 reads CASRLGTGRNQPQHF. CDR3 bases: TGTGCCAGCAGGCTAGGGACAGGGCGAAATCAGCCCCAGCATTTT.